The TCR beta chain described here comes from a study of blood T cell repertoires in COVID-19 (dated by TCRdb to the early 2020s). For the wider study: The collaborator samples originated in the United States, Italy and Spain and spanned the acute and convalescent phases of COVID-19. The material from the prospective study consisted of cDNA or gDNA derived from T cells, B-cell-depleted T cells, or PBMCs. The samples were drawn from two sources: the first 160 participants of the ongoing ImmuneRACE study, and approximately 1,300 subjects contributed by 6 global collaborators. The sample metadata nearly always contained a de-identified subject ID, COVID-19 status, age in years and sex. The repertoires were made available in a free public database intended to serve as a resource for research on the immune response to SARS-CoV-2. Where HLA class I and class II types were available, the types were taken from metadata supplied by the sample provider, not from assay-based typing. Subjects who had been exposed to COVID-19, were actively infected with it, or had recovered from it provided the deeply sampled blood TCRbeta repertoires that made up the dataset.

What the study reported, not specific to this receptor: The amount of clinical and demographic metadata varied by source and participant and was provided uncurated.

Note on this clone: What antigen it recognizes has not been identified. Per-base quality was not reported, and no clone a single base away is much larger than it.

TCRbeta CDR3 regions were amplified from genomic DNA by means of the immunoSEQ Assay, a bias-controlled multiplex PCR. In the paper's pipeline: Nucleated cell counts per sample were estimated from amplification of reference gene primers within the assay. To quantify the absolute abundance of each unique TCRbeta CDR3 rearrangement, sequence reads were collapsed and filtered. For each sample, productive Simpson clonality was calculated as the square root of Simpson's diversity index across productive rearrangements. TCRdb's version of the immuneACCESS table is confined to in-frame rearrangements and falls short of the full clone set. An unresolved V gene accounts for under half of the shortfall where checked; the remainder is of unknown origin. V and J calls and clone size are as listed in that table; D and trimming were resolved from the DNA. The sample table shows around 45,000 clones, and about 87% are seen once. The top ten constitute over 15% of the sample.

Each collaborating institution followed its own protocols to collect whole blood in K2EDTA tubes. For TCRbeta analysis, collaborators shipped samples as frozen whole blood, isolated PBMCs, or DNA extracted from either of those sample types. The sample consisted of peripheral blood. The receptor was isolated from a man between 60 and 70 years old with active COVID-19.

The CDR3 is CASRGSTSGNTIYF. The DNA sequence is as follows: TGTGCCAGCAGGGGGAGCACCTCTGGAAACACCATATATTTT. The V gene is TRBV28 and the J gene is TRBJ1-3; a confident D gene designation cannot be given. Via the germline V gene, CDR1 is MDHEN and CDR2 SYDVKM. From the cysteine through the phenylalanine, the CDR3 covers 14 amino acids. Only CDR3 DNA remains: 42 bases, in frame from the first base. V is cut by 6 bases and J by 0 bases, and the space between the germline ends is 9 bases.